Given below is one T cell receptor beta chain in context. The antigen is undetermined. V gave up 0 bases and J gave up 5 bases, with 15 bases separating them. This CDR3 region has 15 residues. The germline V gene has CDR1 SGHRS and CDR2 YFSETQ. These data are taken from a study of T-cell reconstitution after alpha-beta-depleted transplantation in children. During its preparation, the TCRbeta library received unique molecular identifiers. MiXCR, applied by TCRdb to the PCR reads, yields one record per CDR3 protein. The table lists 610,000 or so distinct CDR3 sequences, around 27% of them singletons. Notes on the study in general: Several hundred expanded graft clones reportedly supplied alpha-beta T cells about two months after transplant. Surviving recipient T cells and thymic progenitors underlay high day-60 TCRbeta diversity in some patients. Newly generated T cells supplied most T-cell counts and diversity one year post-transplant.

Sequenced material: PBMCs, taken before TCRalphabeta/CD19-depleted stem cell transplant. V usage is TRBV5-1 and J usage is TRBJ2-7; D ambiguous. The TCR was taken from a boy less than two years old with Wiskott-Aldrich syndrome, due to receive a stem cell transplant. CDR3 region: CASSLASPTVHEQYF. CDR3 sequence (DNA): TGCGCCAGCAGCTTGGCTTCCCCGACGGTCCACGAGCAGTACTTC. The full variable domain, in which reference TRBV5-1 and TRBJ2-7 provide the parts outside the CDR3, is KAGVTQTPRYLIKTRGQQVTLSCSPISGHRSVSWYQQTPGQGLQFLFEYFSETQRNKGNFPGRFSGRQFSNSRSEMNVSTLELGDSALYLCASSLASPTVHEQYFGPGTRLTVT.